This entry lists 32 T cell receptor beta chains sequenced from one sample in a study of OX40 agonist ivuxolimab in advanced cancers. Using immunoSEQ multiplex PCR, the repertoire was profiled, and TCRdb retains in-frame clones only, with some absent. Among about 98,000 clones listed, 80% to 90% were seen once. The sequenced sample was CD4+ or CD8+ T cells sorted from blood, obtained in a trial of the OX40 agonist ivuxolimab. These receptors all stem from an adult with an advanced solid tumor such as melanoma, head and neck, liver or kidney cancer.

The rearrangement links TRBV5-1 to TRBJ2-3, with 12 nucleotides matching TRBD2. The CDR3 is made up of 16 amino acids. Germline V CDR1 and CDR2: SGHRS, YFSETQ. The J segment lost 0 bases and the V segment lost 4 bases, leaving 3 bases of the junction unmatched. Written as DNA, the CDR3 is TGCGCCAGCAGCCCGGGGACTAGCGGGAGCACAGATACGCAGTATTTT. This codes for CASSPGTSGSTDTQYF.

J is TRBJ2-2 and V is TRBV7-8; D ambiguous. CDR1 SGHVS and CDR2 FQNEAQ come from the germline V gene. There are 15 residues in the CDR3. V was clipped by 3 bases and J by 7 bases, with 15 bases between them. CDR3 in DNA: TGTGCCAGCAGCTTTGGCTTTCCTTGGGGCGGGGAGCTGTTTTTT. Amino acid sequence: CASSFGFPWGGELFF.

This clone was counted once. V gene TRBV6-5 combines with J gene TRBJ2-4; D gene uncertain. The V gene's germline CDR1 is MNHEY and CDR2 SVGAGI. The V end was cut by 8 bases, the J end by 1 base, with 9 bases between. This CDR3 spans 13 amino acids. CDR3 sequence reads: CASWAAAKNIQYF. The CDR3 DNA follows: TGTGCCAGCTGGGCGGCGGCCAAAAACATTCAGTACTTC.

Turning to this clone: One junction end disagrees with the germline gene, perhaps due to a read error. This chain connects TRBV7-7 to TRBJ2-1, with 7 bases lining up with TRBD1. Germline CDR1 is SSHAT and CDR2 is FNYEAQ (reference sequence). The CDR3 runs 15 residues. Here the CDR3 reads CASSLGTDHYNEQFF. DNA of the CDR3: TGTGCTAGCAGCTTGGGGACAGACCACTACAATGAGCAGTTCTTC.

The V gene is TRBV6-6, the J gene TRBJ1-1; the D is unclear. The CDR3 sequence is 15 residues long. With 0 bases removed from V and 3 bases from J, the gap between germline ends came to 11 bases. Looked up from germline, CDR1 is MNHNY and CDR2 is SVGAGI (reference sequence). The CDR3 is CASSYSRIADTEAFF. The CDR3 bases are TGTGCCAGCAGTTACTCCCGAATCGCGGACACTGAAGCTTTCTTT.

The J gene is TRBJ2-2, the V gene TRBV18, with D possibly TRBD2 on 5 matching bases. Trimming removed 3 bases from V and 6 bases from J, with 8 bases in between. This CDR3 spans 13 amino acids. The germline gives CDR1 KGHSH, CDR2 LQKENI. The CDR3 DNA is TGTGCCAGCTCACCCGTGGAGGCCGGGGAGCTGTTTTTT. Protein sequence: CASSPVEAGELFF.

The chain has TRBV18 and TRBJ2-3; 8 bases are shared with TRBD2. V gave up 4 bases and J gave up 1 base; unmatched junction bases: 4. The CDR3 extends over 15 amino acids. Germline values: CDR1 KGHSH, CDR2 LQKENI. The DNA for the CDR3 is TGTGCCAGCTCACATAGCGGGACGGGCACAGATACGCAGTATTTT. Encoded protein: CASSHSGTGTDTQYF.

The chain combines TRBV6-5 with TRBJ2-2; 8 positions match TRBD1. Germline V CDR1 and CDR2: MNHEY, SVGAGI. CDR3 length: 14 amino acids. Trimming cost V 10 bases and J 6 bases; bases outside gene matches: 10. This chain's CDR3 is CATGQGTRSGELFF. The CDR3 DNA is TGTGCCACCGGACAGGGAACGCGGTCCGGGGAGCTGTTTTTT.

V usage is TRBV5-6 and J usage is TRBJ1-1; D uncertain. CDR1 SGHDT and CDR2 YYEEEE come from the germline V gene. The CDR3 is 14 amino acids. The V gene lost 2 bases and the J gene lost 3 bases, with 11 bases spanning the gap. The CDR3 DNA sequence: TGTGCCAGCAGCTTAGAAAGCGGTTACACTGAAGCTTTCTTT. Protein: CASSLESGYTEAFF.

This clone was recorded a few times. The rearrangement uses TRBV6-4 and TRBJ2-6; D is unresolved. The V end was cut by 9 bases, the J end by 4 bases, with 10 bases between. The germline V gene encodes CDR1 MRHNA and CDR2 SNTAGT. The CDR3 extends over 13 amino acids. CDR3 sequence (DNA): TGTGCCAGTGGAGAGGCCGGGGCCAACGTCCTGACTTTC. Residues: CASGEAGANVLTF.

The chain's CDR3 is CASSPRGGSSGNTIYF. The DNA of the CDR3 is TGTGCCAGCAGCCCCCGAGGGGGGAGCTCTGGAAACACCATATATTTT. J is TRBJ1-3 and V is TRBV9, with D possibly matching TRBD1 (6 bases). Per the germline V gene, CDR1 is SGDLS and CDR2 is YYNGEE. V was trimmed by 4 bases and J by 0 bases, leaving 14 bases between them. CDR3 length: 16 amino acids.

The rearrangement links TRBV4-1 to TRBJ2-3; TRBD1 or TRBD2 may be the D gene (5 bases each). This CDR3 spans 17 amino acids. Between the trimmed V and J ends, which lost 1 base and 5 bases, there was a span of 19 bases. CDR1 and CDR2 from the germline V gene are MGHRA and YSYEKL. CDR3 sequence: CASSQGSRELGGDTQYF. In nucleotides, the CDR3 is TGCGCCAGCAGCCAAGGATCCAGGGAGTTGGGCGGAGATACGCAGTATTTT.

The rearrangement links TRBV10-3 to TRBJ1-2; maybe TRBD1 (6 bases). Germline CDR1 is ENHRY and CDR2 is SYGVKD. The CDR3 extends over 13 amino acids. V dropped 6 bases and J dropped 4 bases, with 12 bases sitting between them. The CDR3 DNA reads TGTGCCATCAGCTCAGGGGTCTTCTATGGCTACACCTTC. This translates into CAISSGVFYGYTF.

The genes are TRBV6-6 and TRBJ2-7; 10 nucleotides align to TRBD2. CDR1 MNHNY and CDR2 SVGAGI come from the germline V gene (reference sequence). Germline trimming cut 10 bases from V and 4 bases from J; bases unmatched to any gene: 7. CDR3 length: 13 amino acids. CDR3 DNA: TGTGCCACCGGAGCGGGAGGGCCTTACGAGCAGTACGTC. Translation gives CATGAGGPYEQYV.

The V gene is TRBV9, the J gene TRBJ2-3, with TRBD2 identical over 9 bases. CDR1 is SGDLS, CDR2 YYNGEE, per germline. With 0 bases clipped from V and 6 bases from J, the junction kept 11 bases outside the gene matches. This CDR3 has 17 amino acids. As DNA, the CDR3 is TGTGCCAGCAGCGTAGGTAATAGCGGGAGAGGTGGTGATACGCAGTATTTT. It encodes CASSVGNSGRGGDTQYF.

The rearrangement uses TRBV5-5 and TRBJ2-7, with TRBD1 matching 10 bases. J gave up 5 bases and V 0 bases, and 5 bases lay outside the gene matches. Germline V lookup: CDR1 SGHKS, CDR2 YYEKEE (reference sequence). This CDR3 contains 15 residues. CDR3 DNA sequence: TGTGCCAGCAGCTTGGAGGGGACAGGGGCCCACGAGCAGTACTTC. This gives the protein CASSLEGTGAHEQYF.

The CDR3 region is CASSLAGGGYNEQFF. The CDR3, as DNA: TGCGCCAGCAGCTTGGCAGGGGGCGGTTACAATGAGCAGTTCTTC. This rearrangement joins TRBV5-1 to TRBJ2-1; 8 bases map to TRBD1. Germline CDR1 is SGHRS and CDR2 is YFSETQ. The CDR3 has 15 residues. After removal of 0 bases from V and 4 bases from J, the junction contained 3 bases not matched to a gene.

This chain uses TRBV5-1 with TRBJ1-2; D is ambiguous. Trimming took off 5 bases at V and 0 bases at J, with 11 bases between the two ends. The CDR3 covers 14 residues. Germline CDR1 and CDR2: SGHRS and YFSETQ. The CDR3 loop is CASSMVTSNYGYTF. In DNA, the CDR3 is TGCGCCAGCAGTATGGTGACTTCTAACTATGGCTACACCTTC.

The chain couples TRBV10-3 to TRBJ2-5; D might be TRBD1 or TRBD2, each matching 5 bases. The ends were cut back, 4 bases at V and 5 bases at J, with 23 bases in the middle. The CDR3 sequence is 17 residues long. Per the germline V gene, CDR1 is ENHRY and CDR2 is SYGVKD. CDR3 sequence (DNA): TGTGCCATCAGTGGTGACCCCAGGGACCCCACCGGGGAGACCCAGTACTTC. Translation: CAISGDPRDPTGETQYF.

The chain recombines TRBV11-2 with TRBJ2-1, with 7 nucleotides matching TRBD2. CDR1 and CDR2 (germline): SGHAT, FQNNGV. V shed 5 bases and J 9 bases; nucleotides not matched to a gene: 10. The CDR3 extends over 14 amino acids. The CDR3 coding sequence is TGTGCCAGCAGCCTGGGGACTATCCGCGTTGAGCAGTTCTTC. Encoded protein: CASSLGTIRVEQFF.

This clone is a singleton in its sample. The chain couples TRBV4-2 to TRBJ2-1, with D possibly matching TRBD2 (5 bases). V was cut by 0 bases and J by 4 bases, with 19 bases left in between. The CDR3 loop spans 18 amino acids. In germline, CDR1 is LGHNA, CDR2 YNFKEQ. This CDR3 reads CASSQEASFSASYNEQFF. The CDR3 region has the DNA TGTGCCAGCAGCCAAGAAGCCTCCTTTAGCGCGAGTTACAATGAGCAGTTCTTC.

The chain carries TRBV11-2 and TRBJ2-1; 10 nucleotides align to TRBD2. The CDR3 loop spans 17 amino acids. Germline-derived CDR1 and CDR2 are SGHAT and FQNNGV. J was trimmed by 7 bases and V by 0 bases; bases with no gene match: 9. CDR3 in amino acids: CASSLDQAGGFGNEQFF. The CDR3 DNA follows: TGTGCCAGCAGCTTAGATCAAGCGGGAGGGTTCGGTAATGAGCAGTTCTTC. The full variable domain, in which reference TRBV11-2 and TRBJ2-1 provide the parts outside the CDR3, is EAGVAQSPRYKIIEKRQSVAFWCNPISGHATLYWYQQILGQGPKLLIQFQNNGVVDDSQLPKDRFSAERLKGVDSTLKIQPAKLEDSAVYLCASSLDQAGGFGNEQFFGPGTRLTVL.

The chain joins TRBV7-9 to TRBJ2-7; D ambiguous. The CDR3 runs to 14 residues. Germline V CDR1 and CDR2: SEHNR, FQNEAQ (reference sequence). Trimming took off 1 base at V and 2 bases at J, with 9 bases between the two ends. CDR3 region: CASSLEVNPYEQYV. In DNA, the CDR3 is TGTGCCAGCAGCTTAGAGGTAAACCCCTACGAGCAGTACGTC.

The V and J genes are TRBV4-1 and TRBJ2-4; no clear D. CDR3 length: 14 residues. Trimming stripped 0 bases from V and 6 bases from J, with 9 bases between. Germline CDR1 and CDR2: MGHRA and YSYEKL. The CDR3 region is CASSQDEMRNIQYF. CDR3 nucleotide sequence: TGCGCCAGCAGCCAAGACGAGATGAGAAACATTCAGTACTTC.

J is TRBJ1-3 and V is TRBV2; 7 nucleotides line up with TRBD1. Germline V gene lookup returns CDR1 SNHLY and CDR2 FYNNEI. The CDR3 consists of 16 residues. The junction had 4 bases not matched to a gene; V was cut back by 0 bases and J by 2 bases. CDR3 residues: CASSEAGGQTGNTIYF. Here the CDR3 DNA reads TGTGCCAGCAGTGAAGCTGGGGGACAGACTGGAAACACCATATATTTT.

Of note for this clone: The same CDR3 is also encoded by other DNA sequences in this sample. The chain couples TRBV28 to TRBJ1-5; no definite D call. V lost 7 bases, J lost 4 bases, and 5 bases lay in between. The CDR3 length is 11 residues. The germline gives CDR1 MDHEN, CDR2 SYDVKM. DNA for the CDR3: TGTGCCAGCAACTCTAATCAGCCCCAGCATTTT. Protein: CASNSNQPQHF.

This clone was found many times. This chain joins TRBV4-3 and TRBJ1-2; D is possibly TRBD1 (5 bases). The CDR3 is 14 residues long. Trimming stripped 2 bases from V and 10 bases from J, with 17 bases between. Germline CDR1 reads LGHNA; CDR2 reads YSLEER. CDR3 nucleotide sequence: TGCGCCAGCAGCCAACACCAGGCAGGGTTTAACTACACCTTC. The encoded protein is CASSQHQAGFNYTF.

The CDR3 DNA is TGCGCCAGCAGCATCGATCCGACGACGAGCTCCTACAATGAGCAGTTCTTC. Its translation: CASSIDPTTSSYNEQFF. The V gene is TRBV5-1, the J gene TRBJ2-1; unclear D gene. CDR1 is SGHRS, CDR2 YFSETQ, per germline. Trimming removed 4 bases at V and 0 bases at J, with 17 bases between. The CDR3 loop spans 17 amino acids. The whole variable domain, remainder taken from reference TRBV5-1 and TRBJ2-1, is KAGVTQTPRYLIKTRGQQVTLSCSPISGHRSVSWYQQTPGQGLQFLFEYFSETQRNKGNFPGRFSGRQFSNSRSEMNVSTLELGDSALYLCASSIDPTTSSYNEQFFGPGTRLTVL.

The chain employs TRBV11-1 and TRBJ1-1; D may be TRBD1 (5 bases). Germline V gene data show CDR1 as SGHAT and CDR2 as FQDESV (reference sequence). The V end lost 5 bases, the J end lost 1 base, and 11 bases lay between the germline ends. This CDR3 has 14 residues. CDR3 sequence (DNA): TGTGCCAGCAGCGTTGGGACGGCGAACACTGAAGCTTTCTTT. Its translation is CASSVGTANTEAFF.

The chain links TRBV18 to TRBJ2-7; tentatively, D is TRBD2 (6 bases). V lost 2 bases and J 6 bases, leaving 14 bases between the germline ends. The germline V gene encodes CDR1 KGHSH and CDR2 LQKENI. The CDR3 extends over 14 amino acids. The CDR3 region is CASSPAGNPSEQYF. CDR3 coding DNA: TGTGCCAGCTCACCAGCGGGGAATCCGAGCGAGCAGTACTTC.

The chain uses TRBV27 and TRBJ2-1; perhaps TRBD1 as D (5 bases). From germline, CDR1 is MNHEY and CDR2 SMNVEV (reference sequence). This CDR3 has 12 amino acids. The V end lost 7 bases, the J end lost 7 bases, and 11 bases lay between the germline ends. CDR3: CASNSQGNEQFF. The CDR3 DNA sequence: TGTGCCAGCAATTCCCAGGGTAATGAGCAGTTCTTC.

J is TRBJ2-1 and V is TRBV19; D uncertain. The germline V and J ends were trimmed by 10 bases and 0 bases, with 19 bases remaining between them. Germline V gene data show CDR1 as LNHDA and CDR2 as SQIVND (reference sequence). The CDR3 contains 16 residues. CDR3 sequence (DNA): TGTGCCACCCGGCCCAGCGCGACAAGCTCCTACAATGAGCAGTTCTTC. Its protein product is CATRPSATSSYNEQFF.